This is a list of T cell receptor beta chains from one sample in a study of cytomegalovirus exposure and HLA in healthy donors. Produced via immunoSEQ multiplex PCR; TCRdb's table is partial and in-frame only. The profile shows 90,000 to 100,000 clones, about 74% of them singletons. Sequences were obtained from PBMCs. The receptors were sampled from a male donor in good health and CMV-seronegative. CDR3s include the opening cysteine and the closing phenylalanine or tryptophan. A D gene is named only where the DNA matches it firmly. Clone size is not always given. Where it is, it says once, few, many or a class for expanded clones.

J gene | D gene | CDR3 length | V gene | clone size | CDR3 DNA | CDR3 protein
TRBJ1-2 | NA | 15 | TRBV7-9 | few | TGTGCCAGCAGCTTGACCCTAGGACAGAACTATGGCTACACCTTC | CASSLTLGQNYGYTF
TRBJ2-2 | TRBD2 | 15 | TRBV7-3 | NA | TGTGCCAGCAGCGTCGGACTAGCGGGTACCGGGGAGCTGTTTTTT | CASSVGLAGTGELFF
TRBJ2-3 | NA | 15 | TRBV10-3 | NA | TGTGCCATCAGTGACCCAGCGTTGAGGACAGATACGCAGTATTTT | CAISDPALRTDTQYF
TRBJ2-3 | NA | 14 | TRBV19 | few | TGTGCCAGTAGTATATTAATAGGGGCAGATACGCAGTATTTT | CASSILIGADTQYF
TRBJ2-3 | TRBD1 | 14 | TRBV28 | NA | TGTGCCAGCAGTTTGAGGGGGCTGCCCGATACGCAGTATTTT | CASSLRGLPDTQYF
TRBJ2-1 | NA | 15 | TRBV11-1 | NA | TGTGCCAGCAGCTTAGGCTTGGGCCTAGCACGTGAGCAGTTCTTC | CASSLGLGLAREQFF
TRBJ2-1 | TRBD2 | 14 | TRBV9 | once | TGTGCCAGCAGTGGGGGGGGACTCGGCGATGAGCAGTTCTTC | CASSGGGLGDEQFF
TRBJ1-2 | TRBD1 | 16 | TRBV29-1 | NA | TGCAGCGTTGAGGCGGAGGGGGCGGGAAGAGACTATGGCTACACCTTC | CSVEAEGAGRDYGYTF
TRBJ1-6 | TRBD1 | 14 | TRBV27 | few | TGTGCCAGCAGTCCGGGACAGGGTTTTTCACCCCTCCACTTT | CASSPGQGFSPLHF
TRBJ2-7 | TRBD2 | 15 | TRBV28 | NA | TGTGCCACCCTGCAACTAGCGGTAAGCTCCTACGAGCAGTACTTC | CATLQLAVSSYEQYF
TRBJ2-7 | TRBD2 | 14 | TRBV6-5 | NA | TGTGCCAGCAGTGGGACTAGCGGGATCTACGAGCAGTACTTC | CASSGTSGIYEQYF
TRBJ2-7 | NA | 11 | TRBV6-5 | once | TGTGCCAGCAGGGTCGGGTACGAGCAGTACTTC | CASRVGYEQYF
TRBJ2-5 | NA | 15 | TRBV10-2 | NA | TGCGCCAGCAGTGGAACCACAGGGCTGGGAGAGACCCAGTACTTC | CASSGTTGLGETQYF
TRBJ2-1 | TRBD2 | 16 | TRBV5-1 | NA | TGCGCCAGCAGCCTCAGGCAGGCTAGCGGGTACAATGAGCAGTTCTTC | CASSLRQASGYNEQFF
TRBJ2-7 | TRBD1 | 15 | TRBV19 | NA | TGTGCCAGTAGTATGGGAGGGACAGGGCAGTACGAGCAGTACTTC | CASSMGGTGQYEQYF
TRBJ2-7 | NA | 13 | TRBV7-8 | once | TGTGCCAGCAGCTTAGAACTAGAGCGTGAGCAGTACTTC | CASSLELEREQYF
TRBJ1-4 | TRBD1 | 15 | TRBV6-5 | NA | TGTGCCAGCAGAGAGCCGGGACAGGGTAATGAAAAACTGTTTTTT | CASREPGQGNEKLFF
TRBJ1-1 | NA | 16 | TRBV28 | few | TGTGCCAGCAGTTTTGATCGGGAGGTACTGGGCACTGAAGCTTTCTTT | CASSFDREVLGTEAFF
TRBJ2-5 | NA | 14 | TRBV5-1 | few | TGCGCCAGCAGCTTTAACAGCCTACAAGAGACCCAGTACTTC | CASSFNSLQETQYF
TRBJ2-3 | NA | 14 | TRBV6-4 | NA | TGTGCCAGCAGTGTCGAACCCGCGGCAGATACGCAGTATTTT | CASSVEPAADTQYF
TRBJ2-1 | NA | 16 | TRBV5-6 | NA | TGTGCCAGCAGCTTGGCGGACAACAGGGTGGCCCATGAGCAGTTCTTC | CASSLADNRVAHEQFF
TRBJ2-1 | NA | 19 | TRBV5-1 | NA | TGCGCCAGCAGCTTAAACCCGGGACAGGCGTCTGCGCGGGAGGGGAAGACGGTCTTC | CASSLNPGQASAREGKTVF
TRBJ2-3 | NA | 15 | TRBV19 | NA | TGTGCCAGTAGCCGGTCTAGAGGGAACACAGATACGCAGTATTTT | CASSRSRGNTDTQYF
TRBJ2-7 | NA | 14 | TRBV5-4 | NA | TGTGCCAGCAGCCCGCGGGACAGATACTACGAGCAGTACTTC | CASSPRDRYYEQYF
TRBJ1-5 | TRBD1 | 16 | TRBV15 | NA | TGTGCCACCAGCAGACATAAAACAGGGGGTAATCAGCCCCAGCATTTT | CATSRHKTGGNQPQHF
TRBJ2-6 | TRBD1 | 17 | TRBV9 | NA | TGTGCCAGCAGAGGGGACAGGGAGGTACAAGGGGCCAACGTCCTGACTTTC | CASRGDREVQGANVLTF
TRBJ2-7 | TRBD2 | 15 | TRBV27 | NA | TGTGCCAGCAGTTCCCCTAGCGGGAGCTCCTACGAGCAGTACTTC | CASSSPSGSSYEQYF
TRBJ1-2 | NA | 14 | TRBV5-5 | NA | TGTGCCAGCAGCGCATACCAGGGGAACTATGGCTACACCTTC | CASSAYQGNYGYTF
TRBJ1-1 | NA | 13 | TRBV6-5 | NA | TGTGCCAGCAGTTACCTCCCGGACACTGAAGCTTTCTTT | CASSYLPDTEAFF
TRBJ2-5 | NA | 11 | TRBV5-6 | NA | TGTGCCAGCAGCGATGAGGAGACCCAGTACTTC | CASSDEETQYF
TRBJ2-6 | NA | 18 | TRBV4-2 | NA | TGTGCCAGCAGCCAAGTGCAGGGTCTCCTCTCTGGGGCCAACGTCCTGACTTTC | CASSQVQGLLSGANVLTF
TRBJ1-2 | NA | 17 | TRBV15 | NA | TGTGCCACCAGCAGAGATCGTGGCCCCTCCCCTAACTATGGCTACACCTTC | CATSRDRGPSPNYGYTF
TRBJ2-7 | NA | 14 | TRBV9 | few | TGTGCCAGCAGCGTAGACCCACAGGGTTACGAGCAGTACTTC | CASSVDPQGYEQYF
TRBJ1-1 | TRBD1 | 14 | TRBV27 | NA | TGTGCCAGCAGTTGGAGGACAGGGAACACTGAAGCTTTCTTT | CASSWRTGNTEAFF
TRBJ1-4 | NA | 15 | TRBV2 | NA | TGTGCCAGCAGGGGGCAGAGCTCAACTAATGAAAAACTGTTTTTT | CASRGQSSTNEKLFF
TRBJ1-1 | NA | 15 | TRBV5-3 | NA | TGTGCCAGAAGCTTGATTGGACAAAAGAACACTGAAGCTTTCTTT | CARSLIGQKNTEAFF
TRBJ1-2 | NA | 13 | TRBV19 | NA | TGTGCCAGTAGTATCAACACGGGTTGGGGCTACACCTTC | CASSINTGWGYTF
TRBJ2-1 | NA | 13 | TRBV5-4 | NA | TGTGCCAGCAGCTTCTCTAGCAGCAATGAGCAGTTCTTC | CASSFSSSNEQFF
TRBJ2-5 | TRBD1 | 15 | TRBV11-2 | NA | TGTGCCAGCAGCCGGGACAGGGGATTGCGAGAGACCCAGTACTTC | CASSRDRGLRETQYF
TRBJ2-5 | NA | 15 | TRBV7-8 | NA | TGTGCCAGCAGCTCCGTTCGTCTTTTCAGGGAGACCCAGTACTTC | CASSSVRLFRETQYF
TRBJ1-5 | TRBD1 | 16 | TRBV4-1 | NA | TGCGCCAGCAGCCAAGAGGGGACAGGGTTAAATCAGCCCCAGCATTTT | CASSQEGTGLNQPQHF
TRBJ2-7 | NA | 12 | TRBV28 | NA | TGTGCCAGCAGTGGGGCAGGCTACGAGCAGTACTTC | CASSGAGYEQYF
TRBJ2-2 | TRBD1 | 13 | TRBV5-1 | NA | TGCGCCAGCAGTAGGGACAGCCACCGGGAGCTGTTTTTT | CASSRDSHRELFF
TRBJ2-3 | NA | 12 | TRBV7-6 | NA | TGTGCCAGCAGCCCGACTGTTGATACGCAGTATTTT | CASSPTVDTQYF
TRBJ2-5 | NA | 16 | TRBV7-6 | NA | TGTGCCAGCAGCTTACTGGGTCCGGGAGCCCCAGAGACCCAGTACTTC | CASSLLGPGAPETQYF
TRBJ1-2 | NA | 13 | TRBV28 | NA | TGTGCCAGCAGTTCGGACAGAATCTATGGCTACACCTTC | CASSSDRIYGYTF
TRBJ1-2 | NA | 13 | TRBV6-1 | NA | TGTGCCACAGCCCGGTCAGGGGACTATGGCTACACCTTC | CATARSGDYGYTF
TRBJ2-7 | NA | 13 | TRBV5-1 | NA | TGCGCCAGCAGCTTGGGGACAGTCTACGAGCAGTACTTC | CASSLGTVYEQYF
TRBJ2-6 | NA | 21 | TRBV5-1 | NA | TGCGCCCCCTGGGGGGATTGGAGAGCAGGACACCGTAGCTCTGGGGCCAACGTCCTGACTTTC | CAPWGDWRAGHRSSGANVLTF
TRBJ1-2 | TRBD1 | 17 | TRBV7-3 | NA | TGTGCCAGCAGCCCCGAAGCACAGGGGGCCCAATACTATGGCTACACCTTC | CASSPEAQGAQYYGYTF
TRBJ1-4 | NA | 19 | TRBV30 | NA | TGTGCCTGGAGTGTAAATTGGGCGAGAGAAGGGGCGGGGGTGAAAAAACTGTTTTTT | CAWSVNWAREGAGVKKLFF
TRBJ2-7 | TRBD1 | 13 | TRBV5-1 | few | TGCGCCAGCAGCGTGGGACAGCCCTACGAGCAGTACTTC | CASSVGQPYEQYF
TRBJ1-2 | TRBD1 | 16 | TRBV28 | few | TGTGCCAGCAGTGGGGACAGGGGACCCGTCGGTGCTGGCTACACCTTC | CASSGDRGPVGAGYTF
TRBJ2-1 | TRBD2 | 18 | TRBV15 | few | TGTGCCACCAGCAGAAGGACTAGCGGGAGGATTTCCCGCAATGAGCAGTTCTTC | CATSRRTSGRISRNEQFF
TRBJ2-5 | TRBD1 | 15 | TRBV6-5 | once | TGTGCCAGCAGACTGACAGGGCCTTACCAAGAGACCCAGTACTTC | CASRLTGPYQETQYF
TRBJ1-5 | TRBD1 | 19 | TRBV5-6 | medium-sized | TGTGCCAGCAGCTCTAGACAGGGTAAGGACAGGGTAGCAGGTCAGCCCCAGCATTTT | CASSSRQGKDRVAGQPQHF
TRBJ1-3 | NA | 16 | TRBV9 | NA | TGTGCCAGCAGCGCGGACAGCGATCACTCTGGAAACACCATATATTTT | CASSADSDHSGNTIYF
TRBJ2-3 | TRBD1 | 13 | TRBV27 | NA | TGTGCCAGCAGTACAGGGGACACAGATACGCAGTATTTT | CASSTGDTDTQYF
TRBJ2-7 | TRBD1 | 12 | TRBV29-1 | NA | TGCAGCGCCAGGGACAGTTACTACGAGCAGTACTTC | CSARDSYYEQYF